The present T cell receptor beta chain was sequenced within a study of PD-1 blockade in mismatch repair-deficient tumors. Across the study: Patients had about 13 mismatch repair-deficient cancer types and were previously treated and progressing.

V was shortened by 5 bases and J by 0 bases, with 8 bases between the two germline ends. This CDR3 region has 14 residues. Germline CDR1 reads MNHEY; CDR2 reads SMNVEV (reference sequence). Here immunoSEQ multiplex PCR was the method, and the copy in TCRdb shows in-frame clones only, minus some. Here the sample spans 90,000 to 130,000 clones, about 83% being singletons. The receptor's source is an adult with mismatch repair-deficient cancer. The chain uses TRBV27 and TRBJ1-5, with D perhaps matching TRBD1 (6 bases). This sample comprised peripheral blood, obtained roughly 13 months after starting pembrolizumab. CDR3 protein: CASSRGSSNQPQHF. DNA of the CDR3: TGTGCCAGCAGTAGGGGGAGTAGCAATCAGCCCCAGCATTTT.